The source of this T cell receptor (beta chain) is a study of sequential checkpoint blockade in melanoma. The overall study: First-line arms were nivolumab then ipilimumab, or the reverse, randomized 1:1. Each arm's sequence ended with maintenance nivolumab.

Profiling relied on immunoSEQ multiplex PCR, and the TCRdb table lists in-frame clones only, not all of them. The table records over 25,000 clones, more than 70% of them present only once. Treatment specified: randomized to nivolumab then ipilimumab (arm A) or the reverse (arm B). DNA-damaging chemotherapy had not been given to any patient beforehand. From thawed PBMCs, live CD3+CD8+ cells negative for CD19 and CD56 were sorted. Germline CDR1 is SGHVS and CDR2 is FQNEAQ. The V end was cut by 4 bases, the J end by 0 bases, with 13 bases between. The CDR3 spans 15 residues. The sample consisted of CD8+ T cells sorted from blood (inferred from file names), taken from a patient given nivolumab and ipilimumab in sequence. The V call is TRBV7-8, the J call TRBJ2-7; no clear D gene. The TCR originated in a human donor with melanoma. The CDR3 DNA reads TGTGCCAGCAGCTCCCTGGCAGGTTCCTCCTACGAGCAGTACTTC. This encodes CASSSLAGSSYEQYF.